Given below is one T cell receptor beta chain in context. Antigen specificity is unknown. CDR3 size: 17 residues. V lost 6 bases and J lost 1; bases outside the gene matches: 12. Looked up from germline, CDR1 is LNHDA and CDR2 is SQIVND (reference sequence). The repertoire was sequenced with immunoSEQ multiplex PCR; TCRdb's copy has only in-frame clones and lacks some. The table includes under 50,000 clones, less than 80% detected once. The sample is drawn from a study of memory CD4+ T cells and cytomegalovirus serostatus. The sort gate was single viable CD3+CD4+CD8-CD45RO+ cells for memory CD4+ T cells. Study results and caveats: A US-trained random forest predicted CMV serostatus with median AUC around 0.9.

The receptor comes from an adult in good health and CMV-seropositive. This rearrangement joins TRBV19 to TRBJ1-1, with 9 bases that match TRBD1. Input material: memory CD4+ T cells from blood. This CDR3 reads CASSQVDRGAANTEAFF. CDR3 DNA sequence: TGTGCCAGTAGCCAGGTGGACAGGGGAGCCGCGAACACTGAAGCTTTCTTT.